One sample yielded the 28 T cell receptor beta chains listed below, sequenced in a study of cytomegalovirus exposure and HLA in healthy donors (dated by TCRdb to the late 2010s). Libraries were constructed by the immunoSEQ multiplex PCR assay. For the multiplex PCR, a mixture combining 60 forward primers for TCR Vbeta segments and 13 reverse primers for TCR Jbeta segments was used. The table comes from immuneACCESS by way of TCRdb, which keeps in-frame sequences with V and J called. Part of the clones is missing from these tables; in studies checked, under half for an unresolved V gene and the rest for unknown reasons. For this sample the table gives roughly 150,000 clones, of which approximately 75% were detected only once. Jointly, the top ten make up roughly 2.1% of the sample. Sequenced: PBMCs. The origin of the receptors is a man in his forties or fifties in good health and CMV-seropositive.

This rearrangement joins TRBV27 to TRBJ2-5; 12 bases match TRBD2. The V segment lost 3 bases and the J segment 2 bases; nucleotides outside the gene matches: 4. CDR1 is MNHEY and CDR2 is SMNVEV in the germline V gene (reference sequence). This CDR3 contains 16 residues. The CDR3 here is CASSLVLAGGQETQYF. In DNA, the CDR3 is TGTGCCAGCAGTTTGGTACTAGCGGGGGGTCAAGAGACCCAGTACTTC.

The gene calls are TRBV19 and TRBJ1-6; D possibly corresponds to TRBD1 (5 bases). The CDR3 consists of 13 residues. The germline V and J ends were trimmed by 11 bases and 9 bases, with 17 bases remaining between them. CDR1 and CDR2 from the germline V gene are LNHDA and SQIVND (reference sequence). The CDR3 DNA reads as TGTGCCTCAACCCAGGGATTTCGTTCACCCCTCCACTTT. Translating gives CASTQGFRSPLHF.

This clone was counted between two and nine times. This rearrangement joins TRBV7-7 to TRBJ2-1; the match to TRBD2 covers 7 bases. Germline V gives CDR1 SSHAT, CDR2 FNYEAQ (reference sequence). This CDR3 comprises 13 residues. V shed 4 bases and J 7 bases; nucleotides not matched to a gene: 4. The CDR3 loop reads CASSSRGGNEQFF. DNA for the CDR3: TGTGCCAGCAGCTCACGCGGGGGAAATGAGCAGTTCTTC.

The chain is built from TRBV28 and TRBJ1-3; weak D call: TRBD1 (6 bases). V lost 5 bases and J 0 bases, leaving 11 bases between the germline ends. In germline, CDR1 is MDHEN, CDR2 SYDVKM. This CDR3 region has 15 residues. CDR3 nucleotides: TGTGCCAGCAGTCCGGGACAAGGCTCTGGAAACACCATATATTTT. It specifies CASSPGQGSGNTIYF. The entire variable domain, with the rest obtained from reference TRBV28 and TRBJ1-3, is as follows: DVKVTQSSRYLVKRTGEKVFLECVQDMDHENMFWYRQDPGLGLRLIYFSYDVKMKEKGDIPEGYSVSREKKERFSLILESASTNQTSMYLCASSPGQGSGNTIYFGEGSWLTVV.

This chain links TRBV30 with TRBJ1-1; D ambiguous. The V gene's germline CDR1 is GTSNPN and CDR2 SVGIG (reference sequence). The ends were cut back, 0 bases at V and 1 base at J, with 9 bases in the middle. The CDR3 runs 14 residues. CDR3 in DNA: TGTGCCTGGAGTGTATCCCTCGGGAACACTGAAGCTTTCTTT. Amino acids: CAWSVSLGNTEAFF.

The chain recombines TRBV5-1 with TRBJ1-1; tentatively, D is TRBD1 (6 bases). This CDR3 is 15 amino acids long. With 0 bases removed from V and 2 bases from J, the gap between germline ends came to 11 bases. In germline, CDR1 is SGHRS, CDR2 YFSETQ. The CDR3, as DNA: TGCGCCAGCAGCTTGGCCGGGACACCTAACACTGAAGCTTTCTTT. Amino acid sequence: CASSLAGTPNTEAFF.

The V call is TRBV6-5, the J call TRBJ2-7; D might be TRBD1 (6 bases). The V and J ends lost 6 bases and 0 bases respectively, with 12 bases between them. The length of the CDR3 is 14 residues. Germline CDR1 and CDR2: MNHEY and SVGAGI. The CDR3 protein is CASSPTGYSYEQYF. CDR3 DNA sequence: TGTGCCAGCAGCCCGACAGGCTACTCCTACGAGCAGTACTTC.

This chain joins TRBV19 and TRBJ2-7; 7 bases are shared with TRBD2. The ends lost 9 bases at V and 9 bases at J; junction bases unmatched: 11. The germline gives CDR1 LNHDA, CDR2 SQIVND (reference sequence). The CDR3 consists of 12 residues. CDR3 protein: CARGPGGTGQYF. CDR3 DNA: TGTGCCAGAGGTCCGGGGGGAACTGGGCAGTACTTC.

This clone was seen a single time. The chain links TRBV10-3 to TRBJ2-1, with D hard to call. Trimming shortened V by 4 bases and J by 8 bases, and 12 bases separated the two germline ends. The CDR3 covers 13 residues. Per germline, CDR1 ENHRY and CDR2 SYGVKD. The CDR3, as DNA: TGTGCCATCAGTGTTCCCAGCGTCGATGAGCAGTTCTTC. Protein: CAISVPSVDEQFF.

The chain has TRBV7-8 and TRBJ2-6; D might be TRBD2 (6 bases). CDR1 is SGHVS, CDR2 FQNEAQ, per germline. The CDR3 loop spans 17 amino acids. The ends were cut back, 1 base at V and 1 base at J, with 11 bases in the middle. The CDR3 spells CASSLVGGLSGANVLTF. The CDR3 DNA reads TGTGCCAGCAGCTTAGTCGGGGGTCTATCTGGGGCCAACGTCCTGACTTTC.

The chain is built from TRBV19 and TRBJ1-3, with D perhaps TRBD1 (6 bases). Germline assignment: CDR1 LNHDA and CDR2 SQIVND (reference sequence). Trimming pared 3 bases from V and 0 bases from J, leaving 12 bases between. CDR3 length equals 16 residues. The CDR3 bases are TGTGCCAGTAGTATCCTTGGACAGAACTCTGGAAACACCATATATTTT. This sequence encodes CASSILGQNSGNTIYF.

The chain joins TRBV7-8 to TRBJ1-5; tentative D call: TRBD1 (5 bases). This CDR3 is 14 amino acids long. The germline V gene encodes CDR1 SGHVS and CDR2 FQNEAQ. Trimming stripped 5 bases from V and 2 bases from J, with 10 bases between. The CDR3 nucleotides read TGTGCCAGCAGCCTAGGACAACGCAATCAGCCCCAGCATTTT. As protein: CASSLGQRNQPQHF.

The V and J genes are TRBV7-9 and TRBJ2-7, with TRBD2 as a possible D gene (6 bases). The ends were cut back, 3 bases at V and 5 bases at J, with 23 bases in the middle. The CDR3 extends over 17 amino acids. Germline assignment: CDR1 SEHNR and CDR2 FQNEAQ (reference sequence). Here the CDR3 DNA reads TGTGCCAGCAGCTTCCCCGCGATTTTGGAGGGAACTCACGAGCAGTACTTC. Residues: CASSFPAILEGTHEQYF.

This sequence joins TRBV4-1 and TRBJ2-5; D not certain. Germline assignment: CDR1 MGHRA and CDR2 YSYEKL. CDR3 length: 14 amino acids. Trimming removed 3 bases from V and 4 bases from J, with 12 bases in between. The CDR3 nucleotides read TGCGCCAGCAGCCAGACAAGCCGAGTAGAGACCCAGTACTTC. This gives the protein CASSQTSRVETQYF.

This clone was detected only a few times. V gene TRBV28 combines with J gene TRBJ2-3; a possible D gene is TRBD1 (6 bases). CDR1 and CDR2 from the germline V gene are MDHEN and SYDVKM. Trimming stripped 6 bases from V and 0 bases from J, with 16 bases between. This CDR3 has 16 amino acids. The CDR3 protein is CASRLTGYTSTDTQYF. CDR3 bases: TGTGCCAGCAGACTTACAGGGTATACAAGCACAGATACGCAGTATTTT.

About this clone itself: An end of the junction does not agree with germline; a read error may underlie this. This rearrangement joins TRBV2 to TRBJ2-1, with 8 bases fitting TRBD1. The CDR3 is made up of 16 amino acids. The germline V gene has CDR1 SNHLY and CDR2 FYNNEI. CDR3 in DNA: TGTGCCAGCATTGAAACCGGGACAGGAGCTTACAATGAGCAGTTCTTC. This codes for CASIETGTGAYNEQFF.

The chain is built from TRBV28 and TRBJ2-7; 8 bases agree with TRBD1. CDR1 is MDHEN, CDR2 SYDVKM, per germline. The CDR3 totals 14 residues. Trimming at V came to 7 bases and at J to 2 bases, leaving 7 bases not matched to a gene. CDR3 coding DNA: TGTGCCAGCACGAGGACAGGGCTACCCTACGAGCAGTACTTC. As protein: CASTRTGLPYEQYF.

With respect to this clone: One end of the junction does not line up with germline, which may come from a read error. The chain couples TRBV27 to TRBJ1-6; the match to TRBD1 covers 9 bases. The V gene's germline CDR1 is MNHEY and CDR2 SMNVEV (reference sequence). The CDR3 runs 15 residues. This CDR3 is CANSPGTGLGSPLHF. The CDR3 region has the DNA TGTGCCAACAGTCCCGGGACAGGGTTGGGTTCACCCCTCCACTTT.

This clone has just one count. The chain is built from TRBV20-1 and TRBJ1-1; D remains unclear. In germline, CDR1 is DFQATT, CDR2 SNEGSKA (reference sequence). The length of the CDR3 is 11 residues. Deletions cut 5 bases from V and 3 bases from J, with 7 bases between. CDR3 sequence: CSAHSYTEAFF. The CDR3 nucleotides read TGCAGTGCTCACAGTTACACTGAAGCTTTCTTT.

This clone was counted once. The chain combines TRBV27 with TRBJ1-6; 11 bases are a match to TRBD1. The CDR3 contains 16 residues. CDR1 is MNHEY and CDR2 is SMNVEV in the germline V gene (reference sequence). V lost 5 bases, J lost 6 bases, and 6 bases stayed unmatched. The CDR3 sequence: CASSPPDRGLNSPLHF. For the CDR3, the DNA is TGTGCCAGCAGTCCACCGGACAGGGGGCTTAATTCACCCCTCCACTTT.

The chain links TRBV10-2 to TRBJ2-7; TRBD2 might be the D (5 bases). The germline gives CDR1 WSHSY, CDR2 SAAADI. CDR3 size: 11 residues. Deletions cut 9 bases from V and 1 base from J, with 7 bases between. CDR3 residues: CASGRSYEQYF. DNA of the CDR3: TGCGCCAGTGGGAGATCCTACGAGCAGTACTTC.

CDR3: CASSLNRGSNQPQHF. As DNA, the CDR3 is TGTGCCAGCAGCTTAAACAGGGGGAGCAATCAGCCCCAGCATTTT. The V call is TRBV11-2, the J call TRBJ1-5; 8 bases line up with TRBD1. CDR1 SGHAT and CDR2 FQNNGV come from the germline V gene. The CDR3 is 15 amino acids. V shed 2 bases, J shed 1 base, and the junction held 1 base outside the gene matches.

The V call is TRBV5-1, the J call TRBJ2-7, with D perhaps matching TRBD1 (5 bases). CDR3 length equals 15 residues. Trimming removed 1 base at V and 6 bases at J, with 17 bases between. Germline assignment: CDR1 SGHRS and CDR2 YFSETQ. CDR3 protein: CASSLSPGSILEQYF. CDR3 DNA: TGCGCCAGCAGCTTGTCGCCAGGGTCGATACTCGAGCAGTACTTC.

V is TRBV7-9 and J is TRBJ1-6, with D perhaps matching TRBD1 (6 bases). The CDR3 loop spans 15 amino acids. The V gene lost 5 bases and the J gene lost 3 bases, with 11 bases spanning the gap. Germline V gives CDR1 SEHNR, CDR2 FQNEAQ (reference sequence). This chain's CDR3 is CASSPRDNYNSPLHF. The CDR3 DNA reads as TGTGCCAGCAGCCCAAGGGACAACTATAATTCACCCCTCCACTTT. Full variable domain (missing parts from reference TRBV7-9 and TRBJ1-6): DTGVSQNPRHKITKRGQNVTFRCDPISEHNRLYWYRQTLGQGPEFLTYFQNEAQLEKSRLLSDRFSAERPKGSFSTLEIQRTEQGDSAMYLCASSPRDNYNSPLHFGNGTRLTVT.

The V and J genes are TRBV6-6 and TRBJ1-2, with a possible D match to TRBD1 (6 bases). Trimming cost V 0 bases and J 8 bases, with 13 bases left between them. The CDR3 has 14 amino acids. Germline V gene sequence: CDR1 MNHNY, CDR2 SVGAGI (reference sequence). The CDR3 region has the DNA TGTGCCAGCAGTTACTCGATGGCAGGGGAGGGCTACACCTTC. It is translated as CASSYSMAGEGYTF.

This clone was counted a single time. The chain combines TRBV4-1 with TRBJ2-1, with 12 bases fitting TRBD2. This CDR3 has 20 residues. Germline V gives CDR1 MGHRA, CDR2 YSYEKL. The junction had 10 bases not matched to a gene; V was cut back by 1 base and J by 0 bases. CDR3 in DNA: TGCGCCAGCAGCCAAGGGGAGGGACTAGCGGGTATTAGCTCCTACAATGAGCAGTTCTTC. It is translated as CASSQGEGLAGISSYNEQFF.

This clone was counted a few times. The chain joins TRBV7-9 to TRBJ2-7; 7 bases are a match to TRBD1. The V segment lost 5 bases and the J segment 4 bases; nucleotides outside the gene matches: 8. The germline V gene has CDR1 SEHNR and CDR2 FQNEAQ (reference sequence). This CDR3 spans 14 amino acids. The CDR3 here is CASSPRQGGYEQYF. DNA of the CDR3: TGTGCCAGCAGCCCCCGACAGGGTGGTTACGAGCAGTACTTC. The complete variable domain, with remaining parts taken from reference TRBV7-9 and TRBJ2-7, reads DTGVSQNPRHKITKRGQNVTFRCDPISEHNRLYWYRQTLGQGPEFLTYFQNEAQLEKSRLLSDRFSAERPKGSFSTLEIQRTEQGDSAMYLCASSPRQGGYEQYFGPGTRLTVT.

V gene TRBV5-4 combines with J gene TRBJ1-4; the match to TRBD1 covers 9 bases. Germline assignment: CDR1 SGHNT and CDR2 YYREEE (reference sequence). V was pared by 4 bases and J by 7 bases, with 17 bases of the junction left unmatched. The CDR3 runs 18 residues. DNA for the CDR3: TGTGCCAGCAGCAGCCCCGGACAGGGGCGATGGGGGGTTGAAAAACTGTTTTTT. Its protein product is CASSSPGQGRWGVEKLFF.